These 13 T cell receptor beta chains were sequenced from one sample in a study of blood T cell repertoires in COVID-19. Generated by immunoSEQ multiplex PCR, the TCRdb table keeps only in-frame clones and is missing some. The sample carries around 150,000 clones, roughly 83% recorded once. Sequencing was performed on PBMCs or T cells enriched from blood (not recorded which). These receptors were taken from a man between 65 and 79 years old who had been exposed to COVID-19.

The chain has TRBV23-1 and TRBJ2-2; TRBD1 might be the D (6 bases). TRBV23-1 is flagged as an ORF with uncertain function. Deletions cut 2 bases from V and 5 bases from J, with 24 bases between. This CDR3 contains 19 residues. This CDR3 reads CASSQGKGGSERRTGELFF. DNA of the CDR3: TGCGCCAGCAGTCAAGGGAAAGGGGGATCTGAAAGAAGAACCGGGGAGCTGTTTTTT.

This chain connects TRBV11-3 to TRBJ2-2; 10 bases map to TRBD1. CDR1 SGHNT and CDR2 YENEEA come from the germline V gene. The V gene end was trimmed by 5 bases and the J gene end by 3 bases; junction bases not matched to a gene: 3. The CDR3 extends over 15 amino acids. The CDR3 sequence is CASSLGTGDTGELFF. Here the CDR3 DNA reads TGTGCCAGCAGCCTCGGGACAGGGGACACCGGGGAGCTGTTTTTT. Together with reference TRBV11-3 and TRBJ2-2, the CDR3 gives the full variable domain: EAGVVQSPRYKIIEKKQPVAFWCNPISGHNTLYWYLQNLGQGPELLIRYENEEAVDDSQLPKDRFSAERLKGVDSTLKIQPAELGDSAVYLCASSLGTGDTGELFFGEGSRLTVL.

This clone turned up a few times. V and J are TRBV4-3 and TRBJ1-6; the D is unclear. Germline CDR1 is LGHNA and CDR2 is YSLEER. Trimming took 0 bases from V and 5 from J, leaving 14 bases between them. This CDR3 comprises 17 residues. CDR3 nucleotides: TGCGCCAGCAGCCAAGATCAGTCAGGACTAAATAATTCACCCCTCCACTTT. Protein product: CASSQDQSGLNNSPLHF.

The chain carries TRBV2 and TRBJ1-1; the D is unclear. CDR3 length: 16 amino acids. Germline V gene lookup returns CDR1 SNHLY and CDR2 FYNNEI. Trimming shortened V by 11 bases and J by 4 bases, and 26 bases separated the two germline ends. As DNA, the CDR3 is TGTGCCTCCCTAGCTGACGCAGGTAGTATACGCACTGAAGCTTTCTTT. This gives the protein CASLADAGSIRTEAFF.

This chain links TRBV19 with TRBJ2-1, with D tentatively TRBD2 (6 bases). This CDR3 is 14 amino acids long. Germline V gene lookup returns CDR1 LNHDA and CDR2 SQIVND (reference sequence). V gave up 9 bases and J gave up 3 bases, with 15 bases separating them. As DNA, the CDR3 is TGTGCCAGCAGATCGCGGGACTTCTACAATGAGCAGTTCTTC. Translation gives CASRSRDFYNEQFF.

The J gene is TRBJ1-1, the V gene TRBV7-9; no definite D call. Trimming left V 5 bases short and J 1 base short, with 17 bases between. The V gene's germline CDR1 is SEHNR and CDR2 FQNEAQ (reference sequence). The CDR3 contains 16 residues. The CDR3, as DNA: TGTGCCAGCAGCCCTAGGGCCGGGGTGGGGAACACTGAAGCTTTCTTT. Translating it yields CASSPRAGVGNTEAFF. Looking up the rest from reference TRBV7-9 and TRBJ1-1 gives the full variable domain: DTGVSQNPRHKITKRGQNVTFRCDPISEHNRLYWYRQTLGQGPEFLTYFQNEAQLEKSRLLSDRFSAERPKGSFSTLEIQRTEQGDSAMYLCASSPRAGVGNTEAFFGQGTRLTVV.

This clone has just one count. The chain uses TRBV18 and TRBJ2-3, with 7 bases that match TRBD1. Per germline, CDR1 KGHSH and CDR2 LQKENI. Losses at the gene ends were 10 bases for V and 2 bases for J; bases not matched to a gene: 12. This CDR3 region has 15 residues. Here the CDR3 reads CATTILGQPTDTQYF. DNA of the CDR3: TGTGCCACCACAATCTTGGGACAGCCCACAGATACGCAGTATTTT.

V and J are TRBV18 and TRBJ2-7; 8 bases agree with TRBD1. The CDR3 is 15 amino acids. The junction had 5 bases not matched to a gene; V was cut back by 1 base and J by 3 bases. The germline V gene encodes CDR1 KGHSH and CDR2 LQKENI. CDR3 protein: CASSPQGTGDYEQYF. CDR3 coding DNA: TGTGCCAGCTCACCACAAGGGACAGGAGACTACGAGCAGTACTTC.

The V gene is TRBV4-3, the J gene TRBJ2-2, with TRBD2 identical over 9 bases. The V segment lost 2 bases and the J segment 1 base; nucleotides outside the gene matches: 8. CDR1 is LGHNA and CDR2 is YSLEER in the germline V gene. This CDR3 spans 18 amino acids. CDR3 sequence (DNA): TGCGCCAGCAGCCAATCAACTAATAGCGGGGGGAACACCGGGGAGCTGTTTTTT. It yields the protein CASSQSTNSGGNTGELFF.

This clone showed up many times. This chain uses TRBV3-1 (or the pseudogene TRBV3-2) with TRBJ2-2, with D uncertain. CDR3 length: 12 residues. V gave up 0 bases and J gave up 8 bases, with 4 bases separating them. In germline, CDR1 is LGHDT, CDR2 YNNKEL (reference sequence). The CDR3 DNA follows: TGTGCCAGCAGCCAAGAAGCGGGGGAGCTGTTTTTT. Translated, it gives CASSQEAGELFF.

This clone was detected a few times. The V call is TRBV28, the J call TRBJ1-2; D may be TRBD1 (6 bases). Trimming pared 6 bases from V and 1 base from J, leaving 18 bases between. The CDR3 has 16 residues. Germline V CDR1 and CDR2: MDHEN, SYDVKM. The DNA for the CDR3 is TGTGCCAGCAGCCCTTTAGGGGGGGCACTTAACTATGGCTACACCTTC. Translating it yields CASSPLGGALNYGYTF.

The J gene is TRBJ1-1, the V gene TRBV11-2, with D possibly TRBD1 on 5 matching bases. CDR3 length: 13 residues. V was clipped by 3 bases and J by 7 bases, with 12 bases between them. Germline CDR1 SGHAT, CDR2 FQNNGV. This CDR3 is CASSFSTALEAFF. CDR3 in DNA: TGTGCCAGCAGCTTTTCGACAGCCCTTGAAGCTTTCTTT.

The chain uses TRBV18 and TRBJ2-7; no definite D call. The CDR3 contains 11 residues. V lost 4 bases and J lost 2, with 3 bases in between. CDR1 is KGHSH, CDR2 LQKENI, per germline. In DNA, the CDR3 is TGTGCCAGCTCACGTACCTACGAGCAGTACTTC. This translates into CASSRTYEQYF.